This T cell receptor (beta chain) was identified in a study of CD8 T cells in ankylosing spondylitis. At least ten counts were recorded for this clonotype. Its antigen is still unknown. CDR1 is SGHRS and CDR2 is YFSETQ in the germline V gene. The CDR3 covers 15 residues. Trimming cost V 0 bases and J 8 bases; bases outside gene matches: 7. TCRdb redid the calling of the 5' RACE reads with MiXCR, one entry per CDR3 protein. Here the sample spans 130,000 or so distinct CDR3 sequences, roughly 7.3% being singletons. Notes on the study in general: Matched synovial fluid from ankylosing spondylitis patients was reported to be enriched for disease-linked clones. Apparently characteristic of ankylosing spondylitis blood was a TCR beta motif (fewer than 10 highly homologous variants). Disease-linked clones proved CD8+ and comparatively uncommon in peripheral blood.

This receptor was taken from a male donor with ankylosing spondylitis or in good health (not recorded which). Sample: blood, either unsorted or a sorted T cell fraction (not recorded which). The chain uses TRBV5-1 and TRBJ2-1; 8 bases are shared with TRBD1. The CDR3 DNA sequence: TGCGCCAGCAGCTTGGTCGGACAGGGCTGGGATGAGCAGTTCTTC. Amino acid sequence: CASSLVGQGWDEQFF.